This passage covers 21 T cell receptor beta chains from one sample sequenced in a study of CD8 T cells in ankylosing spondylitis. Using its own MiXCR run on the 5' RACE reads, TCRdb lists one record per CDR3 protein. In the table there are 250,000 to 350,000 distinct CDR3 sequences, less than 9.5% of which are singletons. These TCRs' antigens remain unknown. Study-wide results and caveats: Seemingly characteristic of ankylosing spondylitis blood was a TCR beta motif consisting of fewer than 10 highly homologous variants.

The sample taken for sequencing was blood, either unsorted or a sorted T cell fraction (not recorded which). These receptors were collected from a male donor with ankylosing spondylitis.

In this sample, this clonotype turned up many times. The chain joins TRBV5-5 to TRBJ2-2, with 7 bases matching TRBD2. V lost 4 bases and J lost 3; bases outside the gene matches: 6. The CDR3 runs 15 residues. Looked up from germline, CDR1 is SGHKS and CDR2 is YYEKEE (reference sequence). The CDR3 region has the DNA TGTGCCAGCAGCCGGCGTCGGGGGGACACCGGGGAGCTGTTTTTT. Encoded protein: CASSRRRGDTGELFF.

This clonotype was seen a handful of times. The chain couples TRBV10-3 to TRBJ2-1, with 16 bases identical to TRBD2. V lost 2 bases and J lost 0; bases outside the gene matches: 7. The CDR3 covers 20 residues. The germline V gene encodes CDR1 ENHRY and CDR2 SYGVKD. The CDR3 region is CAISEPGLAGGPISYNEQFF. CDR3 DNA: TGTGCCATCAGTGAGCCGGGACTAGCGGGAGGGCCTATCTCCTACAATGAGCAGTTCTTC.

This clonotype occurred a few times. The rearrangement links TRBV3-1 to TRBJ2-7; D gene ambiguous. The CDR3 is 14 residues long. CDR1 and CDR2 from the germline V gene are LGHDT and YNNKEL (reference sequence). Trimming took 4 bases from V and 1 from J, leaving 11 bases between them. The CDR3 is CASSRMVQSYEQYF. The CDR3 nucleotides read TGTGCCAGCAGCCGGATGGTACAATCCTACGAGCAGTACTTC.

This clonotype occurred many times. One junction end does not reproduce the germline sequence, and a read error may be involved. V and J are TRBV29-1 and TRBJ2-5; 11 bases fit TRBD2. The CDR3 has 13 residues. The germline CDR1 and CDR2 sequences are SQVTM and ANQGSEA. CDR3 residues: CSVDVSGRASLSF. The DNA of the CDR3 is TGCAGCGTTGATGTTAGCGGGAGGGCCTCCTTGAGCTTC.

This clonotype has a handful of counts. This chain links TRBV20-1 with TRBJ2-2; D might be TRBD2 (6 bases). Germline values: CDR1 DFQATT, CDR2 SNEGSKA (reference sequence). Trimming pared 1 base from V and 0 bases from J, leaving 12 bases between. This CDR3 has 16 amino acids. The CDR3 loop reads CSARVPAGPNTGELFF. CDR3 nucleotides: TGCAGTGCTAGAGTCCCTGCGGGACCGAACACCGGGGAGCTGTTTTTT.

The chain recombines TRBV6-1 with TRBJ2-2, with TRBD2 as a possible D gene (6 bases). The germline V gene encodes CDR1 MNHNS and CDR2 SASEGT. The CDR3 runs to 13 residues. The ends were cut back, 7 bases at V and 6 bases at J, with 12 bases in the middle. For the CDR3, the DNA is TGTGCCAGCACCCCCCGGAGGGCCGGGGAGCTGTTTTTT. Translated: CASTPRRAGELFF.

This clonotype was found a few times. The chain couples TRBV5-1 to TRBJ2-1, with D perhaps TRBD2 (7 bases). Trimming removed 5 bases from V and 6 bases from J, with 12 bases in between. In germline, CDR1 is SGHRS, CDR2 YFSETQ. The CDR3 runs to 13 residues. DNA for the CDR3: TGCGCCAGCAGTTGGGGAGGGGGCAATGAGCAGTTCTTC. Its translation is CASSWGGGNEQFF.

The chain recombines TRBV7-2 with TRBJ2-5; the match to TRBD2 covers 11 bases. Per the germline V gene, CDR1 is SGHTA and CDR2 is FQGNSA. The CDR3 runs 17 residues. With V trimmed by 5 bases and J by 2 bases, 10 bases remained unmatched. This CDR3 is CASSIRLAGTKQETQYF. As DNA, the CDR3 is TGTGCCAGCAGCATCCGACTAGCGGGGACTAAACAAGAGACCCAGTACTTC.

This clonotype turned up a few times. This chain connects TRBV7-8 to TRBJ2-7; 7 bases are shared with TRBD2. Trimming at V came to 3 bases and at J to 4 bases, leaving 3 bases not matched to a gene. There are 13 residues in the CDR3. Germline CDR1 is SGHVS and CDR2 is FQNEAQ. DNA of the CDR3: TGTGCCAGCAGCTTGGCGGGAGCGTACGAGCAGTACTTC. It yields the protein CASSLAGAYEQYF.

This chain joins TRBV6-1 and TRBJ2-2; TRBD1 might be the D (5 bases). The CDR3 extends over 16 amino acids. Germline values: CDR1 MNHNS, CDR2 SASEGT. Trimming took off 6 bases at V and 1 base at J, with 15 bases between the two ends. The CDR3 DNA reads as TGTGCCAGCAGGGACGGGTCAGGGCTGAACACCGGGGAGCTGTTTTTT. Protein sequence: CASRDGSGLNTGELFF.

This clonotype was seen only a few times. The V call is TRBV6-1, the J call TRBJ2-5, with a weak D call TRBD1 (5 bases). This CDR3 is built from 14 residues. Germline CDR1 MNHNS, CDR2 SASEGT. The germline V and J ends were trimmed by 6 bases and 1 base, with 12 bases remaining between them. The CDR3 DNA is TGTGCCAGCAGGAAGACAGCCGCCCAAGAGACCCAGTACTTC. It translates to CASRKTAAQETQYF.

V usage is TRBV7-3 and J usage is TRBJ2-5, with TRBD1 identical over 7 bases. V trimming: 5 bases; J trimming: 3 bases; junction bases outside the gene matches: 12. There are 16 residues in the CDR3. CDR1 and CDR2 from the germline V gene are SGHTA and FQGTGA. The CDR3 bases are TGTGCCAGCAGCCATCGCCCGGACAGGATGAAAGAGACCCAGTACTTC. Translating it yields CASSHRPDRMKETQYF.

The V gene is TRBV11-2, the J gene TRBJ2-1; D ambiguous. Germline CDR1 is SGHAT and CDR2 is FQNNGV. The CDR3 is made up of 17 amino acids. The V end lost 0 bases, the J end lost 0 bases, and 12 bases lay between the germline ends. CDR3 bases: TGTGCCAGCAGCTTAGACAGCCTGCCGAGCTCCTACAATGAGCAGTTCTTC. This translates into CASSLDSLPSSYNEQFF.

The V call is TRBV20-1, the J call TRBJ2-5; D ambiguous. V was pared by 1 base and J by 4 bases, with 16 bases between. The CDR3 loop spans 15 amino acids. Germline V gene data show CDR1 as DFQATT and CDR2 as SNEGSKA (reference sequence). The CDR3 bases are TGCAGTGCTAGAGTTCGCGGTGGAGTCACAGAGACCCAGTACTTC. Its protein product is CSARVRGGVTETQYF.

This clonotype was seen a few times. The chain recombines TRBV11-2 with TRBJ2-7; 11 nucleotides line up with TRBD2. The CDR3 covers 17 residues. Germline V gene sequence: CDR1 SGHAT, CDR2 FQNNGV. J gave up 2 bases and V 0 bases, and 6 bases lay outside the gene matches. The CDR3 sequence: CASSLEPGTSGTYEQYF. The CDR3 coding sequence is TGTGCCAGCAGCTTAGAGCCCGGGACTAGCGGAACCTACGAGCAGTACTTC.

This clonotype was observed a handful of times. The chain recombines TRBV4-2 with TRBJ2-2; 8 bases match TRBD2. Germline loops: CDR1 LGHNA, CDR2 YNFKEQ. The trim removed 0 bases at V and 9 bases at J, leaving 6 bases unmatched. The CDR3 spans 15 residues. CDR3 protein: CASSQDFAGGRELFF. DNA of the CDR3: TGTGCCAGCAGCCAAGATTTCGCGGGAGGCCGGGAGCTGTTTTTT.

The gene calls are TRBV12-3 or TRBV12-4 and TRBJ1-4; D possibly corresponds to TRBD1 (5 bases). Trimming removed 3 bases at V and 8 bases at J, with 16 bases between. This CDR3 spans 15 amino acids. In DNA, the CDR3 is TGTGCCAGCAGTTTTGGGTCGGCAGGGCAAGAAAAACTGTTTTTT. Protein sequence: CASSFGSAGQEKLFF.

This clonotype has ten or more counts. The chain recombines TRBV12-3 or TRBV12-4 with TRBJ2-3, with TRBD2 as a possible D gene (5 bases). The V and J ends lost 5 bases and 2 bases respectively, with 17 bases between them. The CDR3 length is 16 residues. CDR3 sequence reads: CASSPGLAVNTDTQYF. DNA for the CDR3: TGTGCCAGCAGTCCCGGACTGGCGGTGAACACAGATACGCAGTATTTT.

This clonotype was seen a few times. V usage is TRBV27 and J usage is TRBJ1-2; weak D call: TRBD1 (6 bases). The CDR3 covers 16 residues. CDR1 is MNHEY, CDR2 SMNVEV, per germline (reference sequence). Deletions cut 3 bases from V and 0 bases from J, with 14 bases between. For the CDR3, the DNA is TGTGCCAGCAGTTTCACCAGACAGGACACTAACTATGGCTACACCTTC. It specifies CASSFTRQDTNYGYTF.

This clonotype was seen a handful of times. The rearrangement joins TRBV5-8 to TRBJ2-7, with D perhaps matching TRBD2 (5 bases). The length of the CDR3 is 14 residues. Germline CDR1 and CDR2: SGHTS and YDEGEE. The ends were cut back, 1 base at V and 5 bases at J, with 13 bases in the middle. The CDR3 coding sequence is TGTGCCAGCAGCTTGAGGACGGGAATCGACGAGCAGTACTTC. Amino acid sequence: CASSLRTGIDEQYF.

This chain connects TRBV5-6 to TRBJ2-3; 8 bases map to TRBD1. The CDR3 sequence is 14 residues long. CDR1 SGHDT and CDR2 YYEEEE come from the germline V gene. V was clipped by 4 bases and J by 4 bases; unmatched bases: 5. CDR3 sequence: CASSPTGAADTQYF. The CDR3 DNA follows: TGTGCCAGCAGCCCGACAGGGGCGGCAGATACGCAGTATTTT.